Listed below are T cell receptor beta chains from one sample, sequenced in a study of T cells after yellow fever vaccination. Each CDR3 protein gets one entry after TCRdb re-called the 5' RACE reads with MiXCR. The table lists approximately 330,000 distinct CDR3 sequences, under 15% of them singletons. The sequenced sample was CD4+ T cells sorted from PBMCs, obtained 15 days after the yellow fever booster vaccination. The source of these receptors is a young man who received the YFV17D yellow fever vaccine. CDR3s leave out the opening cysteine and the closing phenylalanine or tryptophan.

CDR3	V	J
ASSSSGSEKLF	TRBV7-9	TRBJ1-4
ASSVGPSYNEQF	TRBV9	TRBJ2-1
ASRRGGWPQH	TRBV2	TRBJ1-5
ASSSLAGGPHEQY	TRBV2	TRBJ2-7
ASSPNRLGAGELF	TRBV12-3/TRBV12-4	TRBJ2-2
ASSLSSGGVYEQY	TRBV12-3/TRBV12-4	TRBJ2-7
ASSLKRGQGPGETQY	TRBV7-6	TRBJ2-5
ASRGTIDSAYEQY	TRBV2	TRBJ2-7
ASSLRLVPNEQF	TRBV7-2	TRBJ2-1
ASNSGLAGGGEQY	TRBV7-9	TRBJ2-7
ASSFTPPGAGRSTQY	TRBV7-3	TRBJ2-3
ASSLTWETQY	TRBV3-1	TRBJ2-5
ALPGARAEKLF	TRBV12-3/TRBV12-4	TRBJ1-4
ASSYHPPSDPQH	TRBV6-6	TRBJ1-5
ASSTDRVSSPLH	TRBV6-2/TRBV6-3	TRBJ1-6
ATSRDQGVRPQH	TRBV15	TRBJ1-5
ASSTPGASGGTDTQY	TRBV12-3/TRBV12-4	TRBJ2-3
ASSLTGPYEQY	TRBV7-9	TRBJ2-7
ASRLGVNTEAF	TRBV2	TRBJ1-1
ASSQGGPTRRNEQF	TRBV4-2	TRBJ2-1
ASSLITGLAKNIQY	TRBV7-2	TRBJ2-4
ASSPFVASTDTQY	TRBV14	TRBJ2-3
ASSEFTNTEAF	TRBV2	TRBJ1-1
ASRPQPGELF	TRBV11-2	TRBJ2-2
ASSMPGGSNYGYT	TRBV19	TRBJ1-2
ASSPSALGEHAF	TRBV11-2	TRBJ1-1
ASSSLQGSTDTQY	TRBV19	TRBJ2-3
ATSRALAGTGKTDTQY	TRBV15	TRBJ2-3
SARPYSDEQF	TRBV20-1	TRBJ2-1
ASSEGPGTEAF	TRBV2	TRBJ1-1
SAPTGRETQY	TRBV20-1	TRBJ2-5
ASSIAFSSYNEQF	TRBV19	TRBJ2-1
ASSLYGQGGDTQY	TRBV4-3	TRBJ2-3
ATSRVSSQPQH	TRBV15	TRBJ1-5
ASSQVNGGLGANVLT	TRBV4-1	TRBJ2-6
ATSRGRGGSNQPQH	TRBV15	TRBJ1-5